These 31 T cell receptor beta chains were all obtained from the same sample, sequenced in a study of early T cells in non-severe SARS-CoV-2 infection. TCRdb re-called the 5' RACE reads with MiXCR, one entry per CDR3 protein. The sample consists of tens of thousands of distinct CDR3 sequences, approximately 8% of them appearing once. The sequencing used whole blood, collected at baseline. These receptors were taken from an adult who was a healthcare worker with PCR-confirmed SARS-CoV-2 infection or an uninfected control (not recorded which).

This clonotype was seen a few times. The J gene is TRBJ2-1, the V gene TRBV11-2; 7 bases match TRBD2. The germline V gene has CDR1 SGHAT and CDR2 FQNNGV. The CDR3 consists of 15 residues. Trimming cost V 6 bases and J 0 bases; bases outside gene matches: 5. CDR3 sequence: CASSRAGTSYNEQFF. In nucleotides, the CDR3 is TGTGCCAGCAGTCGAGCGGGGACCTCCTACAATGAGCAGTTCTTC.

There are a few counts of this clonotype. The rearrangement joins TRBV10-2 to TRBJ2-7; D is unresolved. V lost 4 bases to trimming and J lost 3 bases, with 7 bases between them. CDR1 is WSHSY, CDR2 SAAADI, per germline. This CDR3 comprises 12 residues. The CDR3 sequence: CASSGADYEQYF. In DNA, the CDR3 is TGCGCCAGCAGTGGGGCGGACTACGAGCAGTACTTC.

The J gene is TRBJ2-1, the V gene TRBV6-5, with D tentatively TRBD1 or TRBD2 (5 bases each). The germline V gene encodes CDR1 MNHEY and CDR2 SVGAGI. V shed 2 bases and J shed 8 bases, with 16 bases lying between them. The CDR3 runs 15 residues. CDR3 sequence (DNA): TGTGCCAGCAGTTACCGACCAGTTGGGACCGATGAGCAGTTCTTC. Translated, it gives CASSYRPVGTDEQFF.

In this sample, this clonotype turned up a few times. V and J are TRBV3-1 and TRBJ2-1, with unresolved D. This CDR3 spans 11 amino acids. Germline V gene lookup returns CDR1 LGHDT and CDR2 YNNKEL (reference sequence). Trimming removed 1 base at V and 12 bases at J, with 7 bases between. The chain's CDR3 is CASSQAEVQFF. DNA of the CDR3: TGTGCCAGCAGCCAAGCTGAGGTGCAGTTCTTC.

This clonotype showed up just a few times. V usage is TRBV6-5 and J usage is TRBJ2-1; 7 nucleotides line up with TRBD1. CDR3 size: 14 residues. Germline CDR1 and CDR2: MNHEY and SVGAGI. Trimming took 2 bases from V and 4 from J; bases not matched to a gene: 2. CDR3 loop: CASSYGTEYNEQFF. In DNA form, the CDR3 reads TGTGCCAGCAGTTACGGGACAGAATACAATGAGCAGTTCTTC.

This clonotype has at least ten counts. The V gene is TRBV5-5, the J gene TRBJ2-5; 10 bases map to TRBD2. There are 16 residues in the CDR3. J lost 5 bases, V lost 0 bases, and 7 bases had no gene match. CDR1 and CDR2 from the germline V gene are SGHKS and YYEKEE (reference sequence). The CDR3 DNA sequence: TGTGCCAGCAGCTTGGAGTTAGCGGGGGGCCGGGAGACCCAGTACTTC. Amino acids: CASSLELAGGRETQYF.

CDR3 coding DNA: TGTGCCAGCAGCTTAGGGGCCCGGGGCAACTACGAGCAGTACTTC. Protein product: CASSLGARGNYEQYF. The chain has TRBV7-2 and TRBJ2-7; D possibly matches TRBD1 or TRBD2 (5 bases each). The germline CDR1 and CDR2 sequences are SGHTA and FQGNSA. CDR3 length: 15 amino acids. V lost 1 base and J 3 bases, leaving 13 bases between the germline ends.

This clonotype showed up just a few times. This chain uses TRBV10-3 with TRBJ2-2, with D maybe TRBD1 (6 bases). The CDR3 is 13 residues long. Germline loops: CDR1 ENHRY, CDR2 SYGVKD. Trimming left V 3 bases short and J 4 bases short, with 6 bases between. CDR3 loop: CAISEGGTGELFF. DNA for the CDR3: TGTGCCATCAGTGAAGGGGGCACCGGGGAGCTGTTTTTT.

This clonotype was seen a handful of times. This chain links TRBV3-1 with TRBJ2-1; perhaps TRBD2 as D (5 bases). The CDR3 runs 15 residues. V was trimmed by 3 bases and J by 5 bases, leaving 14 bases between them. Germline loops: CDR1 LGHDT, CDR2 YNNKEL (reference sequence). For the CDR3, the DNA is TGTGCCAGCAGCCACTTTAGGACCGGGAACAATGAGCAGTTCTTC. Encoded protein: CASSHFRTGNNEQFF.

This clonotype was recorded at least ten times. The rearrangement uses TRBV20-1 and TRBJ1-5; 8 bases are shared with TRBD1. From germline, CDR1 is DFQATT and CDR2 SNEGSKA (reference sequence). The CDR3 covers 14 residues. Trimming at V came to 5 bases and at J to 3 bases, leaving 6 bases not matched to a gene. CDR3 sequence: CSASPGQANQPQHF. The DNA for the CDR3 is TGCAGTGCTTCGCCGGGACAGGCCAATCAGCCCCAGCATTTT.

The chain combines TRBV19 with TRBJ2-1, with 9 bases aligning to TRBD1. The CDR3 contains 14 residues. With 4 bases clipped from V and 6 bases from J, the junction kept 4 bases outside the gene matches. The germline V gene encodes CDR1 LNHDA and CDR2 SQIVND (reference sequence). CDR3 amino acids: CASSKDRGGNEQFF. CDR3 bases: TGTGCCAGTAGTAAGGACAGGGGAGGCAATGAGCAGTTCTTC.

This clonotype was observed a few times. V is TRBV7-9 and J is TRBJ1-3; D possibly corresponds to TRBD1 (5 bases). V was clipped by 0 bases and J by 0 bases, with 12 bases between them. Germline V gene lookup returns CDR1 SEHNR and CDR2 FQNEAQ (reference sequence). This CDR3 is 17 amino acids long. CDR3 DNA: TGTGCCAGCAGCTTAGCGCGCGACAGAATCTCTGGAAACACCATATATTTT. Translation gives CASSLARDRISGNTIYF.

The gene calls are TRBV3-1 and TRBJ1-2, with TRBD1 as a possible D gene (6 bases). This CDR3 region has 14 residues. The germline CDR1 and CDR2 sequences are LGHDT and YNNKEL (reference sequence). Trimming pared 1 base from V and 4 bases from J, leaving 10 bases between. The DNA of the CDR3 is TGTGCCAGCAGCCAAGCCCGGGGGCCCTATGGCTACACCTTC. The encoded protein is CASSQARGPYGYTF.

This sequence joins TRBV6-2 or TRBV6-3 and TRBJ1-1; D ambiguous. Germline assignment: CDR1 MNHEY and CDR2 SVGEGT. CDR3 size: 12 residues. V lost 10 bases, J lost 0 bases, and 9 bases lay in between. The CDR3 nucleotides read TGTGCCACCTCACAGATGAACACTGAAGCTTTCTTT. Its protein is CATSQMNTEAFF.

This chain links TRBV20-1 with TRBJ2-7; D is possibly TRBD1 or TRBD2 (6 bases each). The CDR3 covers 16 residues. Germline-derived CDR1 and CDR2 are DFQATT and SNEGSKA (reference sequence). Trimming pared 1 base from V and 5 bases from J, leaving 21 bases between. The CDR3 region is CSARAGQGWGLDEQYF. The CDR3 coding sequence is TGCAGTGCTAGAGCGGGGCAGGGGTGGGGACTGGACGAGCAGTACTTC.

This clonotype showed up many times. This chain joins TRBV11-2 and TRBJ2-3; 8 bases agree with TRBD2. V gave up 4 bases and J gave up 4 bases; unmatched junction bases: 4. CDR1 is SGHAT and CDR2 is FQNNGV in the germline V gene. This CDR3 region has 14 residues. The CDR3 is CASSSGGPADTQYF. The CDR3 DNA is TGTGCCAGCAGCTCGGGGGGGCCAGCAGATACGCAGTATTTT. Using reference TRBV11-2 and TRBJ2-3 for the parts outside the CDR3, the full variable domain is EAGVAQSPRYKIIEKRQSVAFWCNPISGHATLYWYQQILGQGPKLLIQFQNNGVVDDSQLPKDRFSAERLKGVDSTLKIQPAKLEDSAVYLCASSSGGPADTQYFGPGTRLTVL.

Many counts were recorded for this clonotype. The chain is built from TRBV7-6 and TRBJ1-2; 12 bases fit TRBD1. Trimming removed 5 bases from V and 2 bases from J; junction bases left unmatched: 6. From germline, CDR1 is SGHVS and CDR2 FNYEAQ. The CDR3 extends over 16 amino acids. The CDR3 nucleotides are TGTGCCAGCAGCCCGGGACAGGGGGCGTCGAACTATGGCTACACCTTC. It specifies CASSPGQGASNYGYTF.

This clonotype was observed a few times. V is TRBV6-6 and J is TRBJ1-1, with a possible D match to TRBD1 (5 bases). CDR3 size: 13 residues. Germline values: CDR1 MNHNY, CDR2 SVGAGI (reference sequence). Trimming left V 3 bases short and J 6 bases short, with 11 bases between. This chain's CDR3 is CASSYQGRAEAFF. DNA of the CDR3: TGTGCCAGCAGTTATCAGGGTAGGGCTGAAGCTTTCTTT.

The chain is built from TRBV3-1 and TRBJ2-3, with 9 positions matching TRBD1. From germline, CDR1 is LGHDT and CDR2 YNNKEL (reference sequence). The CDR3 is made up of 15 amino acids. V gave up 0 bases and J gave up 6 bases; unmatched junction bases: 4. CDR3 DNA: TGTGCCAGCAGCCAAGATGGAGACAGGGGGGATACGCAGTATTTT. Protein product: CASSQDGDRGDTQYF.

A few counts support this clonotype. The chain recombines TRBV5-4 with TRBJ2-1; D remains unclear. This CDR3 has 14 residues. Trimming shortened V by 0 bases and J by 6 bases, and 10 bases separated the two germline ends. CDR1 and CDR2 (germline): SGHNT, YYREEE (reference sequence). CDR3 region: CASSLGHLLNEQFF. The DNA of the CDR3 is TGTGCCAGCAGCTTGGGACATTTGCTCAATGAGCAGTTCTTC.

This clonotype was detected a few times. The chain carries TRBV2 and TRBJ2-1; D gene uncertain. CDR3 length equals 12 residues. With 4 bases removed from V and 10 bases from J, the gap between germline ends came to 11 bases. Germline V gene data show CDR1 as SNHLY and CDR2 as FYNNEI. The CDR3 bases are TGTGCCAGCAGTGCGCCCGTTAGGGAGCAGTTCTTC. It encodes CASSAPVREQFF.

This clonotype was counted ten times or more. The chain joins TRBV28 to TRBJ2-7; weak D call: TRBD1 (5 bases). Trimming pared 5 bases from V and 2 bases from J, leaving 19 bases between. Germline assignment: CDR1 MDHEN and CDR2 SYDVKM. The CDR3 totals 16 residues. The CDR3 coding sequence is TGTGCCAGCAGTCCCCCCCCGCAGGGAAGGCCCTACGAGCAGTACTTC. Encoded protein: CASSPPPQGRPYEQYF.

This clonotype was found many times. The rearrangement joins TRBV3-1 to TRBJ2-7; possibly TRBD1 for D (5 bases). The length of the CDR3 is 12 residues. Trimming left V 3 bases short and J 2 bases short, with 5 bases between. Germline CDR1 is LGHDT and CDR2 is YNNKEL (reference sequence). The CDR3 spells CASSQTAYEQYF. The CDR3 nucleotides read TGTGCCAGCAGCCAGACAGCCTACGAGCAGTACTTC.

In its sample, this clonotype was seen many times. V gene TRBV7-8 combines with J gene TRBJ1-6; D is undetermined. Trimming left V 3 bases short and J 18 bases short, with 18 bases between. This CDR3 has 13 amino acids. Germline V CDR1 and CDR2: SGHVS, FQNEAQ. DNA of the CDR3: TGTGCCAGCAGCTTTTCTACCTGGGAGCCTCCCCACTTT. The encoded protein is CASSFSTWEPPHF.

This clonotype was seen more than once but under ten times. The chain has TRBV6-6 and TRBJ2-4; D perhaps matches TRBD1 (5 bases). V gave up 0 bases and J gave up 9 bases, with 12 bases separating them. Germline CDR1 MNHNY, CDR2 SVGAGI (reference sequence). The CDR3 has 14 amino acids. CDR3 in amino acids: CASSYSTDVGIQYF. The DNA for the CDR3 is TGTGCCAGCAGTTACTCGACAGACGTGGGCATTCAGTACTTC.

This clonotype was picked up many times. V and J are TRBV20-1 and TRBJ1-5, with no clear D. Germline assignment: CDR1 DFQATT and CDR2 SNEGSKA (reference sequence). This CDR3 is 14 amino acids long. The V end lost 1 base, the J end lost 4 bases, and 11 bases lay between the germline ends. Here the CDR3 reads CSARGGMGNQPQHF. The CDR3 DNA follows: TGCAGTGCTAGAGGAGGGATGGGGAATCAGCCCCAGCATTTT.

This clonotype was found many times. V usage is TRBV4-1 and J usage is TRBJ1-2; 10 bases are a match to TRBD1. Per germline, CDR1 MGHRA and CDR2 YSYEKL. This CDR3 region has 16 residues. V trimming: 4 bases; J trimming: 4 bases; junction bases outside the gene matches: 9. The CDR3 spells CASSPTGTGDSYGYTF. The CDR3 region has the DNA TGCGCCAGCAGCCCTACCGGGACAGGGGATTCCTATGGCTACACCTTC.

Here the CDR3 DNA reads TGTGCCAGCAGTGAACAGGGAGCCCCTGGGGCCAACGTCCTGACTTTC. Translation: CASSEQGAPGANVLTF. The genes are TRBV6-4 and TRBJ2-6; D is possibly TRBD1 (6 bases). The CDR3 runs to 16 residues. The V gene's germline CDR1 is MRHNA and CDR2 SNTAGT. V gave up 3 bases and J gave up 2 bases, with 11 bases separating them.

This clonotype was observed a handful of times. This chain connects TRBV12-3 or TRBV12-4 to TRBJ1-1, with D perhaps TRBD1 (6 bases). V gave up 2 bases and J gave up 2 bases, with 9 bases separating them. This CDR3 has 14 amino acids. The CDR3 DNA reads as TGTGCCAGCAGTTTAACGGACAGAAACACTGAAGCTTTCTTT. As protein: CASSLTDRNTEAFF.

The sample holds many counts of this clonotype. This chain connects TRBV20-1 to TRBJ2-7; TRBD1 matches at 8 bases. In germline, CDR1 is DFQATT, CDR2 SNEGSKA (reference sequence). The CDR3 has 16 amino acids. The J segment lost 9 bases and the V segment lost 0 bases, leaving 16 bases of the junction unmatched. For the CDR3, the DNA is TGCAGTGCTAGAGATCAGGCGGCGGACAGGGCCGTTGGGCAGTACTTC. This encodes CSARDQAADRAVGQYF.

There are a few counts of this clonotype. This chain uses TRBV6-2 or TRBV6-3 with TRBJ2-1, with 7 bases aligning to TRBD2. Germline lookup yields CDR1 MNHEY and CDR2 SVGEGT. Trimming took 8 bases from V and 0 from J; bases not matched to a gene: 4. The CDR3 runs to 14 residues. The CDR3 loop is CASLSGASYNEQFF. CDR3 nucleotide sequence: TGTGCCAGCCTCAGCGGGGCCTCCTACAATGAGCAGTTCTTC.